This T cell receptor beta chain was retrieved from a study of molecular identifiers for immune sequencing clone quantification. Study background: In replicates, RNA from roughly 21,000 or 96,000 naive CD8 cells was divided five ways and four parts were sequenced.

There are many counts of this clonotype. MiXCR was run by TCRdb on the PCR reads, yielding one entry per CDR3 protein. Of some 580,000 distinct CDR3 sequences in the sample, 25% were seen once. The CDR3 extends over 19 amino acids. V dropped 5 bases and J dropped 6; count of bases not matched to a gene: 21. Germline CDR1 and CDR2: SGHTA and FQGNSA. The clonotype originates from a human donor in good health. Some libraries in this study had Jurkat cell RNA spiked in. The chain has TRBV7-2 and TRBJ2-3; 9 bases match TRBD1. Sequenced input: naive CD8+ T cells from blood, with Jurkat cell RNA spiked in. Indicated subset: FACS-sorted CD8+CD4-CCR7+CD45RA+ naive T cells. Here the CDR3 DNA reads TGTGCCAGCAGCCGACCGTTTCACTACGGGACAGGGTCCTGGGATACGCAGTATTTT. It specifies CASSRPFHYGTGSWDTQYF.